Shown below are 32 T cell receptor beta chains from a single sample sequenced in a study of cytomegalovirus exposure and HLA in healthy donors. A multiplex PCR was run with 60 Vbeta primers and 13 Jbeta primers. Here immunoSEQ multiplex PCR was the method, and the copy in TCRdb shows in-frame clones only, minus some. The profile covers 160,000 or so clones, with around 79% appearing a single time and approximately 6% taken by the ten largest. The sample consisted of PBMCs. Source of these receptors: a man aged 35-49 years in good health and CMV-seropositive.

The chain recombines TRBV7-8 with TRBJ1-1, with 10 bases lining up with TRBD1. Germline trimming cut 4 bases from V and 8 bases from J; bases unmatched to any gene: 7. CDR3 size: 14 residues. The V gene's germline CDR1 is SGHVS and CDR2 FQNEAQ. CDR3 coding DNA: TGTGCCAGCAGCTCGCGGGACAGGGGACCCGAAGCTTTCTTT. It translates to CASSSRDRGPEAFF.

This chain's CDR3 is CASSPGTSGYNEQFF. DNA of the CDR3: TGTGCCAGCAGCCCCGGGACTAGCGGATACAATGAGCAGTTCTTC. The chain uses TRBV7-9 and TRBJ2-1; 11 nucleotides agree with TRBD2. This CDR3 is 15 amino acids long. J was trimmed by 4 bases and V by 5 bases; bases with no gene match: 4. CDR1 SEHNR and CDR2 FQNEAQ come from the germline V gene (reference sequence).

This rearrangement joins TRBV7-8 to TRBJ2-5; TRBD2 aligns across 11 bases. Looked up from germline, CDR1 is SGHVS and CDR2 is FQNEAQ. The CDR3 is 16 amino acids. V dropped 6 bases and J dropped 1; count of bases not matched to a gene: 7. The CDR3 nucleotides are TGTGCCAGCAGGGGCACGGGACTAGCGGCCCAAGAGACCCAGTACTTC. Its translation: CASRGTGLAAQETQYF.

The V gene is TRBV18, the J gene TRBJ2-2, with D possibly TRBD2 on 6 matching bases. Per germline, CDR1 KGHSH and CDR2 LQKENI. The CDR3 covers 19 residues. With 0 bases removed from V and 3 bases from J, the gap between germline ends came to 20 bases. DNA of the CDR3: TGTGCCAGCTCACCACCGTGGACTATAGTTAAGGGCGACACCGGGGAGCTGTTTTTT. Its protein is CASSPPWTIVKGDTGELFF.

J is TRBJ1-1 and V is TRBV29-1, with D tentatively TRBD1 (5 bases). Trimming stripped 6 bases from V and 2 bases from J, with 13 bases between. Germline CDR1 is SQVTM and CDR2 is ANQGSEA. The CDR3 has 13 residues. The CDR3 DNA is TGCAGCGTCCGAAGGGGAGGCAACACTGAAGCTTTCTTT. It codes for CSVRRGGNTEAFF.

The chain uses TRBV28 and TRBJ1-5; 8 bases fit TRBD1. Per germline, CDR1 MDHEN and CDR2 SYDVKM. The length of the CDR3 is 15 residues. The V segment lost 5 bases and the J segment 7 bases; nucleotides outside the gene matches: 10. CDR3 sequence reads: CASSPLTGEVQPQHF. Written as DNA, the CDR3 is TGTGCCAGCAGTCCCTTGACAGGGGAAGTACAGCCCCAGCATTTT.

The gene calls are TRBV27 and TRBJ2-7, with D possibly matching TRBD1 (5 bases). CDR1 and CDR2 from the germline V gene are MNHEY and SMNVEV (reference sequence). The CDR3 has 14 amino acids. V lost 1 base, J lost 1 base, and 8 bases lay in between. CDR3 region: CASSLFRQSYEQYF. For the CDR3, the DNA is TGTGCCAGCAGTTTATTTCGACAGTCCTACGAGCAGTACTTC.

The chain has TRBV2 and TRBJ2-7; D call uncertain. Germline-derived CDR1 and CDR2 are SNHLY and FYNNEI. CDR3 length: 12 amino acids. V was shortened by 3 bases and J by 7 bases, with 10 bases between the two germline ends. For the CDR3, the DNA is TGTGCCAGCAGTGATTGGCCTTGGGAGCAGTACTTC. It yields the protein CASSDWPWEQYF. The entire variable domain, with the rest obtained from reference TRBV2 and TRBJ2-7, is as follows: EPEVTQTPSHQVTQMGQEVILRCVPISNHLYFYWYRQILGQKVEFLVSFYNNEISEKSEIFDDQFSVERPDGSNFTLKIRSTKLEDSAMYFCASSDWPWEQYFGPGTRLTVT.

This clone was seen a handful of times. The J gene is TRBJ2-2, the V gene TRBV6-5, with 12 nucleotides matching TRBD2. J gave up 6 bases and V 5 bases, and 4 bases lay outside the gene matches. CDR3 length: 15 amino acids. From germline, CDR1 is MNHEY and CDR2 SVGAGI. The CDR3 coding sequence is TGTGCCAGCAGTCACCTAGCGGGAGGGCCCGGGGAGCTGTTTTTT. This sequence encodes CASSHLAGGPGELFF.

The chain carries TRBV2 and TRBJ2-1; maybe TRBD2 (6 bases). Germline CDR1 SNHLY, CDR2 FYNNEI. The CDR3 length is 16 residues. V was clipped by 5 bases and J by 2 bases, with 16 bases between them. The CDR3 sequence is CASSRDLSGTYNEQFF. CDR3 sequence (DNA): TGTGCCAGCAGTCGGGACTTATCCGGGACCTACAATGAGCAGTTCTTC.

The rearrangement uses TRBV6-1 and TRBJ1-4; D is unclear. CDR3 length: 14 amino acids. V gave up 0 bases and J gave up 15 bases, with 17 bases separating them. Germline loops: CDR1 MNHNS, CDR2 SASEGT. The DNA of the CDR3 is TGTGCCAGCAGTGAAGCGCCGACGGGGTATCAAGTGTTTTTT. It yields the protein CASSEAPTGYQVFF.

The chain employs TRBV5-1 and TRBJ2-1, with 7 bases aligning to TRBD2. CDR3 length equals 18 residues. Trimming removed 2 bases from V and 0 bases from J; junction bases left unmatched: 11. The germline V gene has CDR1 SGHRS and CDR2 YFSETQ. The CDR3 DNA reads TGCGCCAGCAGCTTAGGGTGGCTAGCGGCTAGCTCCTACAATGAGCAGTTCTTC. This sequence encodes CASSLGWLAASSYNEQFF.

The chain joins TRBV11-3 to TRBJ2-7; D is undetermined. The CDR3 consists of 12 residues. The germline gives CDR1 SGHNT, CDR2 YENEEA. V was trimmed by 4 bases and J by 0 bases, leaving 4 bases between them. DNA for the CDR3: TGTGCCAGCAGCTCCTTCTCCTACGAGCAGTACTTC. This encodes CASSSFSYEQYF.

The chain has TRBV10-3 and TRBJ1-3; D gene ambiguous. This CDR3 is 15 amino acids long. From germline, CDR1 is ENHRY and CDR2 SYGVKD. V was cut by 4 bases and J by 0 bases, with 10 bases left in between. CDR3 nucleotide sequence: TGTGCCATCAGTGGAGGGTCCCACTCTGGAAACACCATATATTTT. This translates into CAISGGSHSGNTIYF.

In this sample, this clone turned up once. This chain connects TRBV7-3 to TRBJ2-1; 9 bases agree with TRBD2. Trimming cost V 2 bases and J 1 base; bases outside gene matches: 6. Germline-derived CDR1 and CDR2 are SGHTA and FQGTGA. CDR3 size: 17 residues. The CDR3 reads CASSLGLGLASYNEQFF. The DNA of the CDR3 is TGTGCCAGCAGCTTAGGTCTGGGACTAGCATCCTACAATGAGCAGTTCTTC.

This chain joins TRBV9 and TRBJ2-2; D possibly corresponds to TRBD2 (6 bases). The CDR3 is 14 residues long. V was clipped by 3 bases and J by 1 base, with 7 bases between them. CDR1 is SGDLS, CDR2 YYNGEE, per germline. The CDR3 spells CASSAGGNTGELFF. CDR3 in DNA: TGTGCCAGCAGCGCCGGGGGGAACACCGGGGAGCTGTTTTTT.

The J gene is TRBJ1-1, the V gene TRBV29-1, with 10 bases lining up with TRBD1. V was pared by 1 base and J by 3 bases, with 5 bases of the junction left unmatched. CDR1 is SQVTM, CDR2 ANQGSEA, per germline. This CDR3 region has 15 residues. CDR3 nucleotide sequence: TGCAGCGTTGAAGGGACAGGGGGGAGGGACACTGAAGCTTTCTTT. It specifies CSVEGTGGRDTEAFF.

The chain uses TRBV2 and TRBJ2-7; TRBD2 matches at 12 bases. The CDR3 has 15 amino acids. Trimming at V came to 3 bases and at J to 2 bases, leaving 2 bases not matched to a gene. Germline CDR1 SNHLY, CDR2 FYNNEI. The CDR3 DNA follows: TGTGCCAGCAGTGACCTAGCGGGAGGGGCCTACGAGCAGTACTTC. It codes for CASSDLAGGAYEQYF. The whole variable domain, remainder taken from reference TRBV2 and TRBJ2-7, is EPEVTQTPSHQVTQMGQEVILRCVPISNHLYFYWYRQILGQKVEFLVSFYNNEISEKSEIFDDQFSVERPDGSNFTLKIRSTKLEDSAMYFCASSDLAGGAYEQYFGPGTRLTVT.

V gene TRBV5-1 combines with J gene TRBJ1-1; maybe TRBD1 (6 bases). This CDR3 contains 14 residues. Between the trimmed V and J ends, which lost 4 bases and 4 bases, there was a span of 14 bases. The V gene's germline CDR1 is SGHRS and CDR2 YFSETQ. The CDR3 reads CASSNRVAATEAFF. The CDR3 coding sequence is TGCGCCAGCAGCAACAGGGTTGCGGCCACTGAAGCTTTCTTT.

The rearrangement links TRBV2 to TRBJ2-1, with 8 bases fitting TRBD1. The CDR3 runs to 15 residues. J gave up 6 bases and V 6 bases, and 10 bases lay outside the gene matches. CDR1 SNHLY and CDR2 FYNNEI come from the germline V gene. CDR3 residues: CASRAGQGGANEQFF. The CDR3 nucleotides read TGTGCCAGCAGAGCAGGACAGGGCGGGGCCAATGAGCAGTTCTTC.

The CDR3 protein is CASSLVGGAYEQYF. The CDR3 bases are TGTGCCAGCAGCTTAGTGGGAGGGGCCTACGAGCAGTACTTC. This chain uses TRBV7-2 with TRBJ2-7; 7 positions match TRBD2. Germline V gene lookup returns CDR1 SGHTA and CDR2 FQGNSA. This CDR3 region has 14 residues. Losses at the gene ends were 1 base for V and 2 bases for J; bases not matched to a gene: 2.

This clone was detected only once. The rearrangement uses TRBV6-1 and TRBJ1-2, with TRBD1 as a possible D gene (6 bases). V lost 5 bases, J lost 7 bases, and 20 bases lay in between. The germline V gene has CDR1 MNHNS and CDR2 SASEGT. The CDR3 consists of 15 residues. The CDR3 sequence is CASSSTARGPSGYTF. In nucleotides, the CDR3 is TGTGCCAGCAGTTCCACGGCCAGGGGTCCCTCTGGCTACACCTTC.

The chain combines TRBV28 with TRBJ1-2, with 9 bases fitting TRBD1. This CDR3 is 16 amino acids long. V shed 5 bases and J 6 bases; nucleotides not matched to a gene: 13. Germline assignment: CDR1 MDHEN and CDR2 SYDVKM. The CDR3 nucleotides are TGTGCCAGCAGTATACAGCCGGGACAGGGATTTGATGGCTACACCTTC. Translating it yields CASSIQPGQGFDGYTF.

The chain has TRBV2 and TRBJ2-7; 9 nucleotides align to TRBD1. CDR3 length equals 14 residues. V lost 6 bases to trimming and J lost 4 bases; unmatched junction nucleotides: 7. CDR1 is SNHLY and CDR2 is FYNNEI in the germline V gene. The CDR3 bases are TGTGCCAGCAGGCCCGGGACAGGGTTTTACGAGCAGTACTTC. It translates to CASRPGTGFYEQYF.

This clone was found once. V and J are TRBV6-1 and TRBJ2-5, with 7 bases that match TRBD2. Trimming cost V 5 bases and J 2 bases; bases outside gene matches: 5. The CDR3 is 14 residues long. CDR1 and CDR2 from the germline V gene are MNHNS and SASEGT. CDR3 sequence reads: CASSPRGSQETQYF. CDR3 sequence (DNA): TGTGCCAGCAGTCCGCGGGGGAGTCAAGAGACCCAGTACTTC.

This clone has a handful of counts. The chain links TRBV5-1 to TRBJ2-7; 15 bases fit TRBD2. Unmatched junction bases numbered 12, after V lost 4 bases and J lost 7 bases. Germline values: CDR1 SGHRS, CDR2 YFSETQ. There are 17 residues in the CDR3. CDR3 DNA sequence: TGCGCCAGCAGCGAAAGAGGACTAGCGGGAGGGCATGATGAGCAGTACTTC. Protein: CASSERGLAGGHDEQYF.

This clone was seen more than once but under ten times. The V gene is TRBV6-5, the J gene TRBJ2-7; TRBD1 matches 7 bases. The CDR3 contains 16 residues. The V and J ends lost 2 bases and 1 base, in that order; junction bases with no gene match: 8. The germline gives CDR1 MNHEY, CDR2 SVGAGI. The CDR3 DNA is TGTGCCAGCAGTTACGGCCGAGGACAGGATTCCTACGAGCAGTACTTC. It specifies CASSYGRGQDSYEQYF.

This clone was counted between two and nine times. The V and J genes are TRBV6-5 and TRBJ1-5; the D gene is possibly TRBD1 (5 bases). Germline-derived CDR1 and CDR2 are MNHEY and SVGAGI. The CDR3 sequence is 12 residues long. V dropped 10 bases and J dropped 4 bases, with 11 bases sitting between them. The CDR3 region is CATGGRNQPQHF. As DNA, the CDR3 is TGTGCCACGGGGGGGAGGAATCAGCCCCAGCATTTT.

The chain has TRBV28 and TRBJ2-5; TRBD1 might be the D (7 bases). V lost 5 bases and J 2 bases, leaving 15 bases between the germline ends. Germline loops: CDR1 MDHEN, CDR2 SYDVKM. CDR3 length: 15 residues. CDR3 protein: CASSGQGGWQETQYF. The CDR3 DNA reads as TGTGCCAGCAGTGGCCAGGGGGGCTGGCAAGAGACCCAGTACTTC.

The chain uses TRBV27 and TRBJ2-1; 9 positions agree with TRBD2. Germline CDR1 and CDR2: MNHEY and SMNVEV (reference sequence). The CDR3 totals 16 residues. The junction had 7 bases not matched to a gene; V was cut back by 7 bases and J by 0 bases. Here the CDR3 DNA reads TGTGCCAGCAACTTAGCGGGAGCCCCCTCCTACAATGAGCAGTTCTTC. It encodes CASNLAGAPSYNEQFF.

The rearrangement uses TRBV18 and TRBJ1-5; 7 bases fit TRBD1. The CDR3 runs to 14 residues. Trimming took 6 bases from V and 7 from J; bases not matched to a gene: 9. Germline V CDR1 and CDR2: KGHSH, LQKENI. The chain's CDR3 is CASSRDRDGQPQHF. The CDR3 DNA is TGTGCCAGCTCCCGCGACAGGGACGGACAGCCCCAGCATTTT.

V and J are TRBV18 and TRBJ2-1; TRBD1 matches 7 bases. With V trimmed by 3 bases and J by 6 bases, 17 bases remained unmatched. This CDR3 is 18 amino acids long. Germline values: CDR1 KGHSH, CDR2 LQKENI. The DNA of the CDR3 is TGTGCCAGCTCACCCCGGACCCCGACAGGGAGTGTTGGCAATGAGCAGTTCTTC. Protein product: CASSPRTPTGSVGNEQFF. Combining the CDR3 with reference TRBV18 and TRBJ2-1 gives the whole variable domain NAGVMQNPRHLVRRRGQEARLRCSPMKGHSHVYWYRQLPEEGLKFMVYLQKENIIDESGMPKERFSAEFPKEGPSILRIQQVVRGDSAAYFCASSPRTPTGSVGNEQFFGPGTRLTVL.